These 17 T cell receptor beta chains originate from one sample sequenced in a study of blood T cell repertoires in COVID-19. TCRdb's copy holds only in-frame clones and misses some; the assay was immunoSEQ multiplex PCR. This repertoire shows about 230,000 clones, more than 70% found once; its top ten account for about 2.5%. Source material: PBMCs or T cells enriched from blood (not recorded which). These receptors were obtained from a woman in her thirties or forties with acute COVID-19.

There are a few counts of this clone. CDR3 sequence: CASSMRTANTEAFF. CDR3 DNA sequence: TGTGCCAGCAGCATGAGGACAGCGAACACTGAAGCTTTCTTT. The rearrangement uses TRBV7-2 and TRBJ1-1; D might be TRBD1 (6 bases). The CDR3 runs 14 residues. Per germline, CDR1 SGHTA and CDR2 FQGNSA. The ends were cut back, 5 bases at V and 1 base at J, with 11 bases in the middle.

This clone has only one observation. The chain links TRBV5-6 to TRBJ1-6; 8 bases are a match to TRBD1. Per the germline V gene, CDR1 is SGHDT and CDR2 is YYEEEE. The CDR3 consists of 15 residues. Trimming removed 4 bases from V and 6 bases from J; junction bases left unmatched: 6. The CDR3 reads CASSPDRGSNSPLHF. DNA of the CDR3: TGTGCCAGCAGCCCTGACAGGGGTTCTAATTCACCCCTCCACTTT. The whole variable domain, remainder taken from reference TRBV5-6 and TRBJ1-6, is DAGVTQSPTHLIKTRGQQVTLRCSPKSGHDTVSWYQQALGQGPQFIFQYYEEEERQRGNFPDRFSGHQFPNYSSELNVNALLLGDSALYLCASSPDRGSNSPLHFGNGTRLTVT.

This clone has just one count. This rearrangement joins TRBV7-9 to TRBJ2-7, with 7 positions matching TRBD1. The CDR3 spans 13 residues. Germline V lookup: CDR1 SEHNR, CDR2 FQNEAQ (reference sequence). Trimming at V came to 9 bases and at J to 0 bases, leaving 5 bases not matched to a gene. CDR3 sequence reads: CASMTGISYEQYF. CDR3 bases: TGTGCCAGTATGACAGGGATCTCCTACGAGCAGTACTTC. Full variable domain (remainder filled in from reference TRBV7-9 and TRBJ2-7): DTGVSQNPRHKITKRGQNVTFRCDPISEHNRLYWYRQTLGQGPEFLTYFQNEAQLEKSRLLSDRFSAERPKGSFSTLEIQRTEQGDSAMYLCASMTGISYEQYFGPGTRLTVT.

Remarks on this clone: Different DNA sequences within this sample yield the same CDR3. The CDR3 nucleotides read TGTGCCAGCAGTTACTCTGCAGGGCAGCCCCAGCATTTT. Protein: CASSYSAGQPQHF. This chain connects TRBV6-5 to TRBJ1-5; a weak D match, TRBD1 (5 bases). This CDR3 spans 13 amino acids. Germline CDR1 reads MNHEY; CDR2 reads SVGAGI. Trimming left V 0 bases short and J 7 bases short, with 7 bases between.

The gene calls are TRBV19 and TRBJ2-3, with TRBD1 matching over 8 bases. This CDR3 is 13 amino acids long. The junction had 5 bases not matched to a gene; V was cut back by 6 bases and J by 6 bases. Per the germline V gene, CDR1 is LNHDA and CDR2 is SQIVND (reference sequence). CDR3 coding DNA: TGTGCCAGTAGCCGGACAGGGAGGGATACGCAGTATTTT. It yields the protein CASSRTGRDTQYF.

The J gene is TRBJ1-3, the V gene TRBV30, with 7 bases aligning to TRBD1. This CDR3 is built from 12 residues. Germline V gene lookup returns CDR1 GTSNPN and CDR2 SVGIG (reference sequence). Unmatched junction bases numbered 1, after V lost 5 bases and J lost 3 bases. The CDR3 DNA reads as TGTGCCTGGCAGGGGGTTGGAAACACCATATATTTT. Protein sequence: CAWQGVGNTIYF.

The CDR3 loop reads CASSLDRAYEQYF. In DNA form, the CDR3 reads TGTGCCAGCAGTTTAGACAGGGCGTACGAGCAGTACTTC. V is TRBV12-3 or TRBV12-4 and J is TRBJ2-7; D is perhaps TRBD1 (6 bases). This CDR3 is 13 amino acids long. The V end lost 1 base, the J end lost 4 bases, and 8 bases lay between the germline ends.

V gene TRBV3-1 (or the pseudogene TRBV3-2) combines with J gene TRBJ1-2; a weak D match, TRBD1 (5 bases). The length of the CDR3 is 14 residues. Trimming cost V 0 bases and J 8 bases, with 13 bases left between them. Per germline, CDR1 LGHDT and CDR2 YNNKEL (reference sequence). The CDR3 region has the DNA TGTGCCAGCAGCCAAGATAGGGGCAGCTGGGGCTACACCTTC. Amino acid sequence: CASSQDRGSWGYTF.

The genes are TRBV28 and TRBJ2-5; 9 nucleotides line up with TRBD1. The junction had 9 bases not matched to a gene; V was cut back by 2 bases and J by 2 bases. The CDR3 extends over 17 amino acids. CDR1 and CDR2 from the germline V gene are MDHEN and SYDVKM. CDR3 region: CASSLPLGTGRQETQYF. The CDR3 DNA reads TGTGCCAGCAGTTTACCTCTCGGGACAGGGCGGCAAGAGACCCAGTACTTC.

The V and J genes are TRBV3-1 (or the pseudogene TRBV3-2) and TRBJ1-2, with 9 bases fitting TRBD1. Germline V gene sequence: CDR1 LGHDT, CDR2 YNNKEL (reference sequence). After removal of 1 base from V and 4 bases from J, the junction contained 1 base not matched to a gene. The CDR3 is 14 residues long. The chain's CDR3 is CASSQGTGVYGYTF. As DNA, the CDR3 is TGTGCCAGCAGCCAAGGGACAGGGGTCTATGGCTACACCTTC.

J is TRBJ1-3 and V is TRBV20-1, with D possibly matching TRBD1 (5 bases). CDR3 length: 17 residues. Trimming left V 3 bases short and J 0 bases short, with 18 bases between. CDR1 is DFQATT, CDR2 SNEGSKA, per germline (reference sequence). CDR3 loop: CSASMGGHPGSGNTIYF. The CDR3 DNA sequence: TGCAGTGCTAGTATGGGTGGACACCCCGGCTCTGGAAACACCATATATTTT.

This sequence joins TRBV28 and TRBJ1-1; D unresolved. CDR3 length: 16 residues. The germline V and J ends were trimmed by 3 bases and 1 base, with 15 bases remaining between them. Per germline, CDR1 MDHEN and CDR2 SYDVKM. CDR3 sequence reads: CASSFAHSARNTEAFF. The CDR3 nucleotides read TGTGCCAGCAGTTTCGCCCACAGTGCACGGAACACTGAAGCTTTCTTT. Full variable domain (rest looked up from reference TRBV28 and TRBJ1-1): DVKVTQSSRYLVKRTGEKVFLECVQDMDHENMFWYRQDPGLGLRLIYFSYDVKMKEKGDIPEGYSVSREKKERFSLILESASTNQTSMYLCASSFAHSARNTEAFFGQGTRLTVV.

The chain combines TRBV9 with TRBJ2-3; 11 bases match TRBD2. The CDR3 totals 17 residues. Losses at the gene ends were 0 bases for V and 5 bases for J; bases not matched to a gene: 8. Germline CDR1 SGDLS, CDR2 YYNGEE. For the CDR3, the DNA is TGTGCCAGCAGCGTAGCTGGGTTAGCGGGAGGGCTAGATACGCAGTATTTT. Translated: CASSVAGLAGGLDTQYF.

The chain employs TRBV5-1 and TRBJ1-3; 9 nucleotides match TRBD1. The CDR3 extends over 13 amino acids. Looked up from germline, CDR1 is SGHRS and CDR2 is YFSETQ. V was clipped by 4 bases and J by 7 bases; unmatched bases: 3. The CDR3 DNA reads TGCGCCAGCAGCCAACAGGGGGCCAACACCATATATTTT. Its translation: CASSQQGANTIYF.

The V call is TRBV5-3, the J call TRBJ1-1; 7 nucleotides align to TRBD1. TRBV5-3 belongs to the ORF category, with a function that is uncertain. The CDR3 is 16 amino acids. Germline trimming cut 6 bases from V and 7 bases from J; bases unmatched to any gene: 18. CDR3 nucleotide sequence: TGTGCCAGAACCCGAGTCCCTACAGGGGATTGCGGTGAAGCTTTCTTT. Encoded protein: CARTRVPTGDCGEAFF.

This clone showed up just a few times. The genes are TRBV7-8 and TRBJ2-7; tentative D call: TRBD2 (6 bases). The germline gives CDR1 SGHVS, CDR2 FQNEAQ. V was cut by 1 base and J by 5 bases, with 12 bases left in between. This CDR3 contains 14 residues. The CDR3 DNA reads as TGTGCCAGCAGCTTAGATTTCGGGACTCACGAGCAGTACGTC. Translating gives CASSLDFGTHEQYV.

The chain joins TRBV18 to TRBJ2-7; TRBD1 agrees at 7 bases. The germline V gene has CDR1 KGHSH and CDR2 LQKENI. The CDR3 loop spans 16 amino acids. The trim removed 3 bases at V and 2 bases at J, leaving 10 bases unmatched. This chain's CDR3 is CASSPPGQTQAYEQYF. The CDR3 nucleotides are TGTGCCAGCTCACCCCCGGGACAGACACAAGCCTACGAGCAGTACTTC. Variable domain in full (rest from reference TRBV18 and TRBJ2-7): NAGVMQNPRHLVRRRGQEARLRCSPMKGHSHVYWYRQLPEEGLKFMVYLQKENIIDESGMPKERFSAEFPKEGPSILRIQQVVRGDSAAYFCASSPPGQTQAYEQYFGPGTRLTVT.